This passage covers 14 T cell receptor beta chains from one sample sequenced in a study of T cell repertoires in cytomegalovirus infection. A single record per CDR3 protein comes from TCRdb applying MiXCR to the reads. The table lists 76,000 or so distinct CDR3 sequences, 3.5% to 4.5% of them singletons. Material: PBMCs. These receptors were collected from a human donor in good health (CMV status not recorded). Some clones in this sample may be carry-over from other donors' samples.

This clonotype was detected many times. This chain links TRBV6-5 with TRBJ2-7, with TRBD1 as a possible D gene (6 bases). Germline CDR1 MNHEY, CDR2 SVGAGI. V was cut by 5 bases and J by 9 bases, with 23 bases left in between. The CDR3 has 15 amino acids. DNA of the CDR3: TGTGCCAGCAGTCTAGACAGGATACCACCTACGAGGCAGTACTTC. Amino acids: CASSLDRIPPTRQYF.

This clonotype was seen repeatedly, ten times or more. The rearrangement uses TRBV12-3 or TRBV12-4 and TRBJ1-1; D possibly corresponds to TRBD1 (5 bases). The CDR3 is 14 residues long. Trimming shortened V by 7 bases and J by 2 bases, and 14 bases separated the two germline ends. Written as DNA, the CDR3 is TGTGCCAGCACGGCCAGGGAGCTCAACACTGAAGCTTTCTTT. Its translation: CASTARELNTEAFF.

This clonotype occurred many times. This sequence joins TRBV12-3 or TRBV12-4 and TRBJ1-4; D gene unclear. The CDR3 has 14 amino acids. Deletions cut 8 bases from V and 1 base from J, with 11 bases between. The CDR3 is CASRERGTNEKLFF. The CDR3 region has the DNA TGTGCCAGCCGAGAACGGGGAACTAATGAAAAACTGTTTTTT.

The sample holds many counts of this clonotype. The chain links TRBV20-1 to TRBJ2-3; possibly TRBD2 for D (6 bases). Germline V lookup: CDR1 DFQATT, CDR2 SNEGSKA (reference sequence). Trimming took off 4 bases at V and 1 base at J, with 12 bases between the two ends. The CDR3 has 14 amino acids. The CDR3 coding sequence is TGCAGTGCTATCCTGTCGGGGGGCACAGATACGCAGTATTTT. It codes for CSAILSGGTDTQYF.

This clonotype was found many times. The rearrangement joins TRBV6-1 to TRBJ1-1; D not certain. The CDR3 spans 13 residues. V was shortened by 7 bases and J by 4 bases, with 13 bases between the two germline ends. Germline V gives CDR1 MNHNS, CDR2 SASEGT. This chain's CDR3 is CASNLWGATEAFF. For the CDR3, the DNA is TGTGCCAGCAACCTGTGGGGAGCCACTGAAGCTTTCTTT.

This clonotype has at least ten counts. The chain joins TRBV24-1 to TRBJ2-3, with D unresolved. V lost 9 bases, J lost 6 bases, and 15 bases lay in between. Germline V CDR1 and CDR2: KGHDR, SFDVKD. This CDR3 is built from 13 residues. CDR3 protein: CATGHSVMDTQYF. CDR3 DNA: TGTGCCACCGGCCATTCGGTTATGGATACGCAGTATTTT.

This clonotype appeared many times. The chain combines TRBV7-2 with TRBJ2-5, with a weak D call TRBD2 (5 bases). V lost 5 bases to trimming and J lost 5 bases, with 27 bases between them. Germline CDR1 SGHTA, CDR2 FQGNSA. The CDR3 is made up of 18 amino acids. The CDR3 DNA reads TGTGCCAGCAGCCTCCGTTACGACGGGATAAGATTTGTGGAGACCCAGTACTTC. It is translated as CASSLRYDGIRFVETQYF.

There are many counts of this clonotype. The V gene is TRBV7-2, the J gene TRBJ2-7, with 8 bases matching TRBD2. The ends lost 5 bases at V and 4 bases at J; junction bases unmatched: 10. Germline CDR1 is SGHTA and CDR2 is FQGNSA. The CDR3 extends over 15 amino acids. The CDR3 region is CASSRGPGGAYEQYF. As DNA, the CDR3 is TGTGCCAGCAGCCGGGGCCCCGGGGGGGCTTACGAGCAGTACTTC.

The rearrangement joins TRBV5-6 to TRBJ2-5; TRBD1 matches at 7 bases. J was trimmed by 2 bases and V by 5 bases; bases with no gene match: 6. The germline gives CDR1 SGHDT, CDR2 YYEEEE. The CDR3 has 14 amino acids. DNA of the CDR3: TGTGCCAGCAGTTCGACAGGGTCTCAAGAGACCCAGTACTTC. The encoded protein is CASSSTGSQETQYF.

There are many counts of this clonotype. V usage is TRBV7-2 and J usage is TRBJ2-7, with D unclear. The CDR3 contains 16 residues. The germline gives CDR1 SGHTA, CDR2 FQGNSA. Trimming shortened V by 0 bases and J by 4 bases, and 16 bases separated the two germline ends. The CDR3 protein is CASSLAFMVGPYEQYF. The CDR3 DNA follows: TGTGCCAGCAGCTTAGCTTTCATGGTTGGTCCTTACGAGCAGTACTTC.

This clonotype came up many times. V is TRBV7-2 and J is TRBJ1-2; 11 bases fit TRBD1. Germline trimming cut 10 bases from V and 5 bases from J; bases unmatched to any gene: 24. Germline CDR1 reads SGHTA; CDR2 reads FQGNSA. The CDR3 is made up of 19 amino acids. The CDR3 nucleotides read TGTGCCACGGAGGGGGAAACCGGGACAGGGGGTCCTAAACTGTATGGCTACACCTTC. It translates to CATEGETGTGGPKLYGYTF. Full variable domain (missing parts from reference TRBV7-2 and TRBJ1-2): GAGVSQSPSNKVTEKGKDVELRCDPISGHTALYWYRQSLGQGLEFLIYFQGNSAPDKSGLPSDRFSAERTGGSVSTLTIQRTQQEDSAVYLCATEGETGTGGPKLYGYTFGSGTRLTVV.

This clonotype was seen repeatedly, ten times or more. The genes are TRBV25-1 and TRBJ1-4; no clear D gene. Deletions cut 3 bases from V and 7 bases from J, with 6 bases between. The CDR3 length is 12 residues. Germline V gene sequence: CDR1 MGHDK, CDR2 SYGVNS. CDR3 in amino acids: CASSDEGEKLFF. The CDR3 DNA sequence: TGTGCCAGCAGTGATGAAGGTGAAAAACTGTTTTTT.

In this sample, this clonotype turned up many times. The gene calls are TRBV7-9 and TRBJ1-4, with D maybe TRBD1 (5 bases). V gave up 5 bases and J gave up 12 bases, with 10 bases separating them. Germline V gene sequence: CDR1 SEHNR, CDR2 FQNEAQ (reference sequence). The CDR3 extends over 11 amino acids. For the CDR3, the DNA is TGTGCCAGCAGCGACTTCAGGGAACTGTTTTTT. Residues: CASSDFRELFF.

The table lists this clonotype with many counts. V gene TRBV7-2 combines with J gene TRBJ1-5; possibly TRBD1 for D (6 bases). Trimming cost V 4 bases and J 5 bases, with 9 bases left between them. The CDR3 covers 13 residues. Germline CDR1 is SGHTA and CDR2 is FQGNSA. CDR3 sequence: CASSSGVYQPQHF. For the CDR3, the DNA is TGTGCCAGCAGCTCAGGGGTGTATCAGCCCCAGCATTTT.